This T cell receptor (beta chain) was sequenced during a study of vaccination and CD4 T cells after COVID-19. Background on the study: With a range of 35 to 161, the median interval from diagnosis to drawing post-COVID samples was 100 to 110 days. General study results and limits: It was observed that, in convalescent patients, a median approximately 90% of reactive clones arose only post-vaccination.

The treatment denotes: approximately nine-day PBMC culture with coronavirus spike peptide pools or control peptides (ViraFEST assay). Remarks on this clonotype: Its antigen is currently unknown.

The Oncomine TCR Beta short-read assay was applied to DNA of cultured CD4+ T cells. Via MiXCR, TCRdb re-called the PCR reads, giving one row per CDR3 protein. This sample has approximately 21,000 distinct CDR3 sequences, with around 60% found just once. The receptor was derived from a human donor who received a COVID-19 vaccine. The starting material was CD4+ T cells from blood, cultured in vitro, obtained after SARS-CoV-2 vaccination.

CDR3 bases: TGTGCCAGCAGCTTAGCCCCGAGCGGGGTGGGGAATACGCAGTATTTT. Amino acids: CASSLAPSGVGNTQYF. V and J are TRBV7-8 and TRBJ2-3, with 7 bases identical to TRBD2. This CDR3 comprises 16 residues. The V and J ends lost 0 bases and 7 bases, in that order; junction bases with no gene match: 10. The germline V gene encodes CDR1 SGHVS and CDR2 FQNEAQ.